This T cell receptor beta chain was identified in a study of shared clonotypes between healthy human individuals. Study-wide points: The study found lower generation probabilities in non-shared clonotypes than in those shared by all four donors. Naive subsets typically showed greater estimated richness than memory subsets.

Assay used: immunoSEQ multiplex PCR; TCRdb lists only in-frame clones, some missing. The sample contains roughly 590,000 clones, less than 97% of which appear only once. About this clone itself: As yet, its antigen is unknown.

CD8 cells regarded as naive lacked CD45RO, were positively chosen for CCR7, and omitted terminally differentiated effector memory CD45RA+ cells. The CDR3 is made up of 13 amino acids. V lost 1 base and J lost 4, with 7 bases in between. CDR1 is PRHDT and CDR2 is FYEKMQ in the germline V gene (reference sequence). This receptor was taken from a woman aged 25 to 39 in good health. The chain has TRBV13 and TRBJ1-2; no firm D call. The sequenced sample consisted of naive CD8+ T cells sorted from blood. This chain's CDR3 is CASSLDSGYGYTF. CDR3 nucleotides: TGTGCCAGCAGCTTAGACTCCGGCTATGGCTACACCTTC.